The clone carrying this TCR beta chain was picked up many times. These data originate in a study of patients and donors after allogeneic stem cell transplantation. CDR3 length equals 13 residues. Between the trimmed V and J ends, which lost 5 bases and 1 base, there was a span of 8 bases. From germline, CDR1 is SGHVS and CDR2 FQNEAQ. TCRdb redid the calling of the RT-PCR reads with MiXCR, one entry per CDR3 protein. The table records more than 75,000 distinct CDR3 sequences, roughly 5.2% of them present only once. The V gene is TRBV7-8, the J gene TRBJ2-5, with D possibly TRBD1 on 6 matching bases. Sequences were obtained from blood, either unsorted or a sorted T cell fraction (not recorded which). The receptor's source is a human donor who was either an allogeneic HSCT recipient or a stem cell or donor lymphocyte infusion donor (not recorded which). It is not recorded whose cells these are; they may come from a transplant donor. Written as DNA, the CDR3 is TGTGCCAGCAGCACAGGGATCCAAGAGACCCAGTACTTC. It yields the protein CASSTGIQETQYF.